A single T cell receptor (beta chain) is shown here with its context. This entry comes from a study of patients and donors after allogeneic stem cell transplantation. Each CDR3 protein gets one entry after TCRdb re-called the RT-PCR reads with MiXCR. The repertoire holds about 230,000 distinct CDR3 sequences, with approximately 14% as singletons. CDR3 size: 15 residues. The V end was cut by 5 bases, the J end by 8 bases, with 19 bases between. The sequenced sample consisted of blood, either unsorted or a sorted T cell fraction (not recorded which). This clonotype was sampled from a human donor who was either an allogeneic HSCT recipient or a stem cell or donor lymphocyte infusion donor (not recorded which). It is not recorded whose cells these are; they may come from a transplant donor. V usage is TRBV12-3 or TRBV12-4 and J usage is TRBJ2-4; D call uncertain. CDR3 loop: CASSHPESTGYIQYF. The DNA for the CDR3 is TGTGCCAGCAGTCACCCAGAATCGACCGGATACATTCAGTACTTC.